This TCR beta chain came from a study of blood T cell repertoires in COVID-19. Study summary: Samples of COVID-19 (acute and convalescent) were obtained from the United States, Italy and Spain. PBMCs, B-cell-depleted T cells, or T cells were the source of the cDNA or gDNA that made up the material.

Per the authors' pipeline: Amplification with reference gene primers provided the estimates of nucleated cell counts. Produced via immunoSEQ multiplex PCR; TCRdb's table is partial and in-frame only. Clonal size and the V and J genes are those of that table, whereas D and trimming came from the DNA. The sample lists a few hundred thousand clones; 85% were seen once. Germline values: CDR1 SGDLS, CDR2 YYNGEE. The CDR3 consists of 14 residues. The germline V and J ends were trimmed by 3 bases and 6 bases, with 12 bases remaining between them. V usage is TRBV9 and J usage is TRBJ2-2, with D tentatively TRBD1 (5 bases). The source material was peripheral blood. The sequence derives from a woman aged 18-29 years with acute or convalescent COVID-19. CDR3 sequence reads: CASSETRVPGELFF. The CDR3 region has the DNA TGTGCCAGCAGCGAAACCAGGGTGCCCGGGGAGCTGTTTTTT.